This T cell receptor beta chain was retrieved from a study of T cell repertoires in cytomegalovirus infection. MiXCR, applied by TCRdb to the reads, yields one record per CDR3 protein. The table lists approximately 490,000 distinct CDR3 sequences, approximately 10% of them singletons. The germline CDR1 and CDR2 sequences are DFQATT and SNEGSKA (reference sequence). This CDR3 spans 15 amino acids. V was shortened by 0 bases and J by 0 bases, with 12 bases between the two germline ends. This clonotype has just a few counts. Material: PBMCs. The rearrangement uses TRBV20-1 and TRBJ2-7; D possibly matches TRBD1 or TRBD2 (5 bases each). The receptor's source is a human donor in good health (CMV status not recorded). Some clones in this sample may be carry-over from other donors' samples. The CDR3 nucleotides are TGCAGTGCTAGAGATCGGTCAGGGAGCTCCTACGAGCAGTACTTC. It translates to CSARDRSGSSYEQYF.